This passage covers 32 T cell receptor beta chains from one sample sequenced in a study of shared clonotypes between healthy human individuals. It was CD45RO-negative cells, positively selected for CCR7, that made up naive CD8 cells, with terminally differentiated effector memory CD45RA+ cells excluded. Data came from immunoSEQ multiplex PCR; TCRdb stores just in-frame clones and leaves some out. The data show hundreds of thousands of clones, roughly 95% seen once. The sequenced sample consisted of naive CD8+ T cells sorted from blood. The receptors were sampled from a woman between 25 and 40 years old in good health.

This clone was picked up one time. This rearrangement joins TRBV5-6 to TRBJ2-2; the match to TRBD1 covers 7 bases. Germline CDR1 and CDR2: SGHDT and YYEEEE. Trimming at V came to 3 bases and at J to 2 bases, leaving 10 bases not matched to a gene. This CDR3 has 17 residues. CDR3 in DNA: TGTGCCAGCAGCTGGGCCCTGACAGGGTTCAACACCGGGGAGCTGTTTTTT. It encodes CASSWALTGFNTGELFF.

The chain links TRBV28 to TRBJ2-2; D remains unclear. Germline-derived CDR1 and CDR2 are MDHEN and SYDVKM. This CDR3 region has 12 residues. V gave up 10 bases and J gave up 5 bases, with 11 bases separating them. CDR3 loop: CATTQGTGELFF. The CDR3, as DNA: TGTGCCACCACTCAAGGAACCGGGGAGCTGTTTTTT.

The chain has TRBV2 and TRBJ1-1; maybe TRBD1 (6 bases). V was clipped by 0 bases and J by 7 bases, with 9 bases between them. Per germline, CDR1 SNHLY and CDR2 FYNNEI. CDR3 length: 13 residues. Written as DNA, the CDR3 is TGTGCCAGCAGTGAAGCGGAGGGGGTTGAAGCTTTCTTT. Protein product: CASSEAEGVEAFF.

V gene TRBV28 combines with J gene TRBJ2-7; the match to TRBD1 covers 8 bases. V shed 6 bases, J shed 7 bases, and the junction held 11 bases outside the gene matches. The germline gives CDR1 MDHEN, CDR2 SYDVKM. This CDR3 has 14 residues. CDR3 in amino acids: CASSRSGGPGEQYF. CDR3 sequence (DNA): TGTGCCAGCAGCAGATCAGGGGGCCCGGGGGAGCAGTACTTC.

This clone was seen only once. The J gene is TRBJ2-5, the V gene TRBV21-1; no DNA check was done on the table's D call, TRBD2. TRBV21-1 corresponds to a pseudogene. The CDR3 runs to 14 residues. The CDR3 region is CASSNLAGGETQYF. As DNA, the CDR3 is TGTGCCAGCAGCAATCTAGCGGGTGGTGAGACCCAGTACTTC.

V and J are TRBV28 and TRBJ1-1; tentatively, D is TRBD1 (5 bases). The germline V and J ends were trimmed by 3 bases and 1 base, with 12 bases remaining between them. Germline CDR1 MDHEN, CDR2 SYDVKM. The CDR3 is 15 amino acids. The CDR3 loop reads CASSFSREGNTEAFF. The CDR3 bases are TGTGCCAGCAGTTTTTCCAGGGAAGGGAACACTGAAGCTTTCTTT. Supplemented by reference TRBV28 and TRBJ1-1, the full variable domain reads DVKVTQSSRYLVKRTGEKVFLECVQDMDHENMFWYRQDPGLGLRLIYFSYDVKMKEKGDIPEGYSVSREKKERFSLILESASTNQTSMYLCASSFSREGNTEAFFGQGTRLTVV.

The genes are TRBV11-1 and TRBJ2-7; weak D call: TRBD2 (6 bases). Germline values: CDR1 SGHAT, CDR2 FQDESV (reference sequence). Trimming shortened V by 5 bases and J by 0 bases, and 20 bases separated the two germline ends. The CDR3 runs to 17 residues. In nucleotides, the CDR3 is TGTGCCAGCAGCCCCGGGTTAGCGGTCCTGAGCTCCTACGAGCAGTACTTC. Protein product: CASSPGLAVLSSYEQYF.

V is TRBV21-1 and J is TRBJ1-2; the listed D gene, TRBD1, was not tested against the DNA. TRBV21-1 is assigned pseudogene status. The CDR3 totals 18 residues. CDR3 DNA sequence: TGTGCCAGCAGCAAAGAACCCCTTCCAAGAGGACAGAGCTATGGCTACACCTTC. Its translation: CASSKEPLPRGQSYGYTF.

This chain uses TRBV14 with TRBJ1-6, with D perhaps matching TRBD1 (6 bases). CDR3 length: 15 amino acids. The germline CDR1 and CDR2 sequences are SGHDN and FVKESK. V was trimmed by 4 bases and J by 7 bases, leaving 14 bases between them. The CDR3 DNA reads TGTGCCAGCAGCCTACAGGGAAGTCTCAATTCACCCCTCCACTTT. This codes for CASSLQGSLNSPLHF.

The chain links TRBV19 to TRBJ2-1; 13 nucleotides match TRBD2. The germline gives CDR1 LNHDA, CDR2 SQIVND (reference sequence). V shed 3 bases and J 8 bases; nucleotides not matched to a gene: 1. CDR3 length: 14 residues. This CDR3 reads CASSMGLAGYEQFF. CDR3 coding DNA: TGTGCCAGTAGTATGGGACTAGCGGGATATGAGCAGTTCTTC.

Here the CDR3 reads CASSRRGPGDTEAFF. The CDR3 coding sequence is TGTGCCAGCAGTCGGCGGGGGCCGGGCGACACTGAAGCTTTCTTT. The V gene is TRBV28, the J gene TRBJ1-1; weak D call: TRBD1 (6 bases). The CDR3 covers 15 residues. With 5 bases removed from V and 3 bases from J, the gap between germline ends came to 16 bases. From germline, CDR1 is MDHEN and CDR2 SYDVKM. Based on the CDR3 plus reference TRBV28 and TRBJ1-1, the full variable domain is DVKVTQSSRYLVKRTGEKVFLECVQDMDHENMFWYRQDPGLGLRLIYFSYDVKMKEKGDIPEGYSVSREKKERFSLILESASTNQTSMYLCASSRRGPGDTEAFFGQGTRLTVV.

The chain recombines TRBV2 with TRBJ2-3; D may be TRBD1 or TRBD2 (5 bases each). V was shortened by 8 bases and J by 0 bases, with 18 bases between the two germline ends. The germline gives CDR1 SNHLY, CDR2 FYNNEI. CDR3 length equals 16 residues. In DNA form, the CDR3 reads TGTGCCAGCTCGATGGGGACCCTCCCTAGCACAGATACGCAGTATTTT. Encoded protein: CASSMGTLPSTDTQYF.

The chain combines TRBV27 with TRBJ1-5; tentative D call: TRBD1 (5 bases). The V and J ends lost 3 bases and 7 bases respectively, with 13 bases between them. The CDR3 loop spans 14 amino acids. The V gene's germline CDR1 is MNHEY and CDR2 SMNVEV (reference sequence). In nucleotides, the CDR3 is TGTGCCAGCAGTTTCTTGGGGGTCGGACAGCCCCAGCATTTT. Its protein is CASSFLGVGQPQHF.

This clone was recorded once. CDR3 sequence: CASRKIKEDGTVYGYTF. CDR3 nucleotide sequence: TGTGCCAGCAGGAAAATAAAAGAGGACGGGACAGTCTATGGCTACACCTTC. The chain carries TRBV7-9 and TRBJ1-2; 7 positions agree with TRBD1. J lost 4 bases, V lost 6 bases, and 17 bases had no gene match. This CDR3 has 17 amino acids. CDR1 SEHNR and CDR2 FQNEAQ come from the germline V gene (reference sequence).

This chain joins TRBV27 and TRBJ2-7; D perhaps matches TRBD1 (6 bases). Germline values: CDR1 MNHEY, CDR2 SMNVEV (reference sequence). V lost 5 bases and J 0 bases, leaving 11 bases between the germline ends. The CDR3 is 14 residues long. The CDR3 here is CASSLGTLSYEQYF. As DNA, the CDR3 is TGTGCCAGCAGTCTCGGGACACTCTCCTACGAGCAGTACTTC.

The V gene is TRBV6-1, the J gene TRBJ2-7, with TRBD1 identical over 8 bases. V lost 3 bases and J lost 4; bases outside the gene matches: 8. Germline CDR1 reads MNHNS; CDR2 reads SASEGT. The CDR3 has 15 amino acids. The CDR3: CASSEDRVWGYEQYF. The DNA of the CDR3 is TGTGCCAGCAGTGAGGACAGGGTGTGGGGTTACGAGCAGTACTTC.

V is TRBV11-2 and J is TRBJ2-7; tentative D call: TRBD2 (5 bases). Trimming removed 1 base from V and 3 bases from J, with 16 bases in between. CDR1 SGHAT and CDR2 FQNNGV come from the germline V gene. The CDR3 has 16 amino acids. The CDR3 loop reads CASSLVSGVGGYEQYF. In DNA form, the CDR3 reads TGTGCCAGCAGCTTAGTCTCCGGGGTCGGCGGCTACGAGCAGTACTTC.

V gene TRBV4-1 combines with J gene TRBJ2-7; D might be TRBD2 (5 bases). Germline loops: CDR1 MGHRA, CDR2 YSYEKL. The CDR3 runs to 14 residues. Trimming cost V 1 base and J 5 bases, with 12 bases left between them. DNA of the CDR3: TGCGCCAGCAGCCAAGTCGTGGGAGTCCACGAGCAGTACTTC. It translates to CASSQVVGVHEQYF.

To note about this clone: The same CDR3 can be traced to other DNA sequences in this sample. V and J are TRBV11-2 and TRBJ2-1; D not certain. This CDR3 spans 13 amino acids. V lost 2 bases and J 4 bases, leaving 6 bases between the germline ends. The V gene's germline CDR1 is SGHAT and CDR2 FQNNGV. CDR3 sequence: CASSLTGYNEQFF. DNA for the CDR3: TGTGCCAGCAGCTTAACCGGTTACAATGAGCAGTTCTTC.

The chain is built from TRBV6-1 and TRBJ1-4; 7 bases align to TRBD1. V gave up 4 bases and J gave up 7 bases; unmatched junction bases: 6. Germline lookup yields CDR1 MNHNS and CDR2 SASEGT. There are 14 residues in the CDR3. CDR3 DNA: TGTGCCAGCAGTGGACGGTACAGGGGTGAAAAACTGTTTTTT. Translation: CASSGRYRGEKLFF.

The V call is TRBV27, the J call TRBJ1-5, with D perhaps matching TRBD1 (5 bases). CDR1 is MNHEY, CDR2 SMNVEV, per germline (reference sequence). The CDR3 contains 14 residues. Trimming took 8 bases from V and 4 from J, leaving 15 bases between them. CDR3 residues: CASRGTGRNQPQHF. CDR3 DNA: TGTGCCAGCCGCGGTACAGGTAGGAATCAGCCCCAGCATTTT.

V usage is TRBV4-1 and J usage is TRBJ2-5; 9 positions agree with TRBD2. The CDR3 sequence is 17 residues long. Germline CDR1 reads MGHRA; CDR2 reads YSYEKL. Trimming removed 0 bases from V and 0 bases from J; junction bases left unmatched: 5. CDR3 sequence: CASSQDSSGEYQETQYF. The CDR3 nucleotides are TGCGCCAGCAGCCAAGATTCTAGCGGGGAGTACCAAGAGACCCAGTACTTC.

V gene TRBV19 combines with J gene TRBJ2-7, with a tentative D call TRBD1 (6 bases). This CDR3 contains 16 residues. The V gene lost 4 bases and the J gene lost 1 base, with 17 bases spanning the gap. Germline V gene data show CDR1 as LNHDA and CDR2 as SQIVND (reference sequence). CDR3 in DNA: TGTGCCAGTAGTACCCCCGGGACAAGTGGATCCTACGAGCAGTACTTC. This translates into CASSTPGTSGSYEQYF.

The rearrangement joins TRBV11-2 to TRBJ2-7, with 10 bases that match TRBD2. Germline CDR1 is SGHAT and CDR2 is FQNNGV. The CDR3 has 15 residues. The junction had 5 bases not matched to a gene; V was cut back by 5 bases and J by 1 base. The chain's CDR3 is CASSGGTSVSYEQYF. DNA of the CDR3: TGTGCCAGCAGCGGAGGGACTAGCGTTTCCTACGAGCAGTACTTC.

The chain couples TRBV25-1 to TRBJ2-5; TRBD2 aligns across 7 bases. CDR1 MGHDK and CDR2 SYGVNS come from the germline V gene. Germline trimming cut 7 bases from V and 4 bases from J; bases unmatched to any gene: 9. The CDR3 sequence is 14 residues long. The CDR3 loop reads CASTREEGPETQYF. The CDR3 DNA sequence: TGTGCCAGCACTCGGGAGGAGGGCCCAGAGACCCAGTACTTC.

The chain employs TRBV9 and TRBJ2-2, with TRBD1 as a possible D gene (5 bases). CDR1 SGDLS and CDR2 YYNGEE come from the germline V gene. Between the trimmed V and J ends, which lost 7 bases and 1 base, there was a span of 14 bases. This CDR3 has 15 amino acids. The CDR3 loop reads CASSNPRGNTGELFF. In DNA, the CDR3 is TGTGCCAGCTCCAATCCAAGGGGGAACACCGGGGAGCTGTTTTTT.

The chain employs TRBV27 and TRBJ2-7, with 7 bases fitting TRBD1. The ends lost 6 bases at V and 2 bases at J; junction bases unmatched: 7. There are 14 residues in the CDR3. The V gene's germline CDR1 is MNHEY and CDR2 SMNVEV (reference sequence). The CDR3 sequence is CASSSTGLAYEQYF. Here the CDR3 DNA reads TGTGCCAGCAGCTCGACAGGGCTCGCCTACGAGCAGTACTTC.

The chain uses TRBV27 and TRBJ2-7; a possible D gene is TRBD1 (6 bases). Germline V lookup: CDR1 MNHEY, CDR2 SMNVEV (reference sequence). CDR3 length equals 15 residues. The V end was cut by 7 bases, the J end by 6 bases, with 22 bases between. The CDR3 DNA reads TGTGCCAGCACCCGCGGCCGGGGCACAGGGTCCGAGCAGTACTTC. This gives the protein CASTRGRGTGSEQYF.

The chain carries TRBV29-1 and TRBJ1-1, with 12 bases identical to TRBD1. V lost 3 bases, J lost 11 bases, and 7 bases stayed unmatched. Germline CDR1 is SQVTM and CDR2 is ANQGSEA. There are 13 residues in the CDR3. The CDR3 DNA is TGCAGCGTTGAGGCGGGGGACAGGGGGCATGCTTTCTTT. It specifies CSVEAGDRGHAFF.

The CDR3 DNA sequence: TGTGCCAGCAGCTTGGTCGGCAGTATCAACACTGAAGCTTTCTTT. Protein: CASSLVGSINTEAFF. This chain joins TRBV5-6 and TRBJ1-1, with D unresolved. Trimming cost V 0 bases and J 2 bases, with 11 bases left between them. Germline V gives CDR1 SGHDT, CDR2 YYEEEE. The CDR3 runs 15 residues.

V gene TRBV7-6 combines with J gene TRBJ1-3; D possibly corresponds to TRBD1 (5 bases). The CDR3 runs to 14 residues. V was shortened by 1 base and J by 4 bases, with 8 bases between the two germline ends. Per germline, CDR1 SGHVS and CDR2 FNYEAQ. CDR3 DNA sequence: TGTGCCAGCAGCTTAGGAGGGGTCGGAAACACCATATATTTT. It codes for CASSLGGVGNTIYF.

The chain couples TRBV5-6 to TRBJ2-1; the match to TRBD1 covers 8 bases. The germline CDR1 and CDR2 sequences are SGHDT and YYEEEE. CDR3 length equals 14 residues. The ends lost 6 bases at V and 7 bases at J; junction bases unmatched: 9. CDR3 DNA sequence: TGTGCCAGCAACCAGGGGGCGGGGCGGAATGAGCAGTTCTTC. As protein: CASNQGAGRNEQFF.